This TCR beta chain comes out of a study of OX40 agonist ivuxolimab in advanced cancers. Study overall: Ivuxolimab, an agonist antibody against OX40 (CD134), was given to patients. Participants could have had prior anti-PD-1, anti-PD-L1 or anti-CTLA-4 therapy, and less than 45% had some. Findings and caveats of the study: On average, CD8+ T cells showed a greater number of expanded clones than CD4+.

A word on this clone: Its antigen is unidentified.

The CDR3 consists of 15 residues. The germline V gene encodes CDR1 MNHEY and CDR2 SVGAGI. Assay: immunoSEQ multiplex PCR; the TCRdb copy retains only in-frame clones and omits some. The sample has tens of thousands of clones, 88% seen once. This sequence was found in an adult with an advanced solid tumor such as melanoma, head and neck, liver or kidney cancer. V is TRBV6-5 and J is TRBJ2-5; weak D call: TRBD2 (6 bases). Near its end, the DNA agrees better with TRBJ2-7, so the J call may be wrong. The specimen was CD4+ or CD8+ T cells sorted from blood, collected in a trial of the OX40 agonist ivuxolimab. CDR3 nucleotides: TGTGCCAGCAGTTACGGGGCTAGCGAGCCCTACGAGCAGTACTTC. Its protein product is CASSYGASEPYEQYF.